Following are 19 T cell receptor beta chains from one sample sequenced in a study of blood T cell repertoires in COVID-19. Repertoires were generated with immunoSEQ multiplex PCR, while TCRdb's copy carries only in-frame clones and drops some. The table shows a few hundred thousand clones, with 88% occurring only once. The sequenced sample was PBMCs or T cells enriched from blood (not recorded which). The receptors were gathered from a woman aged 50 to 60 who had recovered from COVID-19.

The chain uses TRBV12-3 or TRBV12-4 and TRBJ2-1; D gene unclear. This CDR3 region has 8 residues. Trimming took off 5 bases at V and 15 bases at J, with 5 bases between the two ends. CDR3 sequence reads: CASSNRFF. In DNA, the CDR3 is TGTGCCAGCAGTAACAGGTTCTTC.

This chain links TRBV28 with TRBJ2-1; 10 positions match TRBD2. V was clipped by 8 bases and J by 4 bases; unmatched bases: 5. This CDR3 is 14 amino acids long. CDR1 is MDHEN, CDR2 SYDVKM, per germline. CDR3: CASGTSGKYNEQFF. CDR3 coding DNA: TGTGCCAGCGGTACTAGCGGGAAATACAATGAGCAGTTCTTC.

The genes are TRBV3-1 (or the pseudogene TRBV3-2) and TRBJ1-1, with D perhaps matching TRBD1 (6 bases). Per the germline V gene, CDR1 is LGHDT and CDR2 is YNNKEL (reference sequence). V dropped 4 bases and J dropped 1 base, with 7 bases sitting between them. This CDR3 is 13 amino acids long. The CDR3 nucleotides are TGTGCCAGCAGCCGGGGGCCGAACACTGAAGCTTTCTTT. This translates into CASSRGPNTEAFF.

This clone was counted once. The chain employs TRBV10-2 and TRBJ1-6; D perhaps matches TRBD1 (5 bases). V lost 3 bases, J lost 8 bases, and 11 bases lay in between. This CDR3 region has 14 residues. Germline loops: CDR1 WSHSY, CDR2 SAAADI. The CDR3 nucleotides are TGCGCCAGCAGTGACGGGCAGGGTTATTCACCCCTCCACTTT. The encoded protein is CASSDGQGYSPLHF.

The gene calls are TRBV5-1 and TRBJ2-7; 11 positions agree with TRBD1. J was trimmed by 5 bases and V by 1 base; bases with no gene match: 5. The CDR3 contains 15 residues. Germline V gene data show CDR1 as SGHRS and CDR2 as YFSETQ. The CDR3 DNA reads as TGCGCCAGCAGCTTGCGTGGGGACAGGGGGAACGAGCAGTACTTC. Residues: CASSLRGDRGNEQYF. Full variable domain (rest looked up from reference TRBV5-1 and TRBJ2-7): KAGVTQTPRYLIKTRGQQVTLSCSPISGHRSVSWYQQTPGQGLQFLFEYFSETQRNKGNFPGRFSGRQFSNSRSEMNVSTLELGDSALYLCASSLRGDRGNEQYFGPGTRLTVT.

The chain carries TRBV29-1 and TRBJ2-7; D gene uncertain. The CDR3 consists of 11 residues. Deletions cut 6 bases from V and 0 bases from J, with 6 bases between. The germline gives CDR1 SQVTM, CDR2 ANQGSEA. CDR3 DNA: TGCAGCGTACCGGGCTCCTACGAGCAGTACTTC. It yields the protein CSVPGSYEQYF.

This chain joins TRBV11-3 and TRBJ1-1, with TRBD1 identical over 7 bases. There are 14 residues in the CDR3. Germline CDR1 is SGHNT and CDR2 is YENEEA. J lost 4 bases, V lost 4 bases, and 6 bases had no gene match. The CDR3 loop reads CASSSGGAGTEAFF. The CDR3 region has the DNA TGTGCCAGCAGCTCAGGGGGTGCGGGCACTGAAGCTTTCTTT.

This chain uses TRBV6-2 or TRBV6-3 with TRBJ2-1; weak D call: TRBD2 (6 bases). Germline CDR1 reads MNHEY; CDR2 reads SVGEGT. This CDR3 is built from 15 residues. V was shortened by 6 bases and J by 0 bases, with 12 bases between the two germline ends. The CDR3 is CASSLADLSYNEQFF. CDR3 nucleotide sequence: TGTGCCAGCAGCTTAGCGGACCTCTCCTACAATGAGCAGTTCTTC.

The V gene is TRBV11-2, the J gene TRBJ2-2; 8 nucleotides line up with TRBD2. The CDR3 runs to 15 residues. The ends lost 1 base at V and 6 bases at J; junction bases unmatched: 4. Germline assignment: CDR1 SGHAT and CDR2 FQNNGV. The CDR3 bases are TGTGCCAGCAGCTTAGTTACAGCGGGAGCCGGGGAGCTGTTTTTT. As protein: CASSLVTAGAGELFF. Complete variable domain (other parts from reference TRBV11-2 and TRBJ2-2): EAGVAQSPRYKIIEKRQSVAFWCNPISGHATLYWYQQILGQGPKLLIQFQNNGVVDDSQLPKDRFSAERLKGVDSTLKIQPAKLEDSAVYLCASSLVTAGAGELFFGEGSRLTVL.

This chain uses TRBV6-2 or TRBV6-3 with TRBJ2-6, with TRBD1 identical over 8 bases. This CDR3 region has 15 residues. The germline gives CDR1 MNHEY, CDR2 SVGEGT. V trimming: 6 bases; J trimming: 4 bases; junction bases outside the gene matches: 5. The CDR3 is CASSLDRVGANVLTF. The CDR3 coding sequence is TGTGCCAGCAGCTTGGACAGGGTCGGGGCCAACGTCCTGACTTTC.

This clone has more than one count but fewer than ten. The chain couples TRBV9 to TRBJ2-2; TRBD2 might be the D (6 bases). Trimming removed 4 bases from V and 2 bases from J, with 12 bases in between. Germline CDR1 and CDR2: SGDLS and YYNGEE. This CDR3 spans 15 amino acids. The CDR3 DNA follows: TGTGCCAGCAGCAAGACTAGTTCAAACACCGGGGAGCTGTTTTTT. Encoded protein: CASSKTSSNTGELFF.

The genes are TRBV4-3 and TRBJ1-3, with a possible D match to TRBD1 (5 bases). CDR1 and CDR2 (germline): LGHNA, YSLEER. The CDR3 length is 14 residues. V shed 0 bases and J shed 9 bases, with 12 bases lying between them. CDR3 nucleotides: TGCGCCAGCAGCCAAGAAAGGGGCCGAGGCACCATATATTTT. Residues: CASSQERGRGTIYF.

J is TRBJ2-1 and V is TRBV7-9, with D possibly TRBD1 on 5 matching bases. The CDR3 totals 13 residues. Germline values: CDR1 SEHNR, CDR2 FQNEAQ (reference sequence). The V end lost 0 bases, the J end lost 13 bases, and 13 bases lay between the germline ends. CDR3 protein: CASSLAGVPFQFF. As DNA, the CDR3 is TGTGCCAGCAGCTTAGCAGGGGTCCCTTTCCAGTTCTTC.

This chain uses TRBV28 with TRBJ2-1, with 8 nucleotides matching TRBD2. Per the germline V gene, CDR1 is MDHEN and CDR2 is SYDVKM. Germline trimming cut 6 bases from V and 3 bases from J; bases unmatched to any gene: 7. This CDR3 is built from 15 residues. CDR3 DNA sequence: TGTGCCAGCAGCACGAGCGGGGGCCACTACAATGAGCAGTTCTTC. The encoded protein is CASSTSGGHYNEQFF.

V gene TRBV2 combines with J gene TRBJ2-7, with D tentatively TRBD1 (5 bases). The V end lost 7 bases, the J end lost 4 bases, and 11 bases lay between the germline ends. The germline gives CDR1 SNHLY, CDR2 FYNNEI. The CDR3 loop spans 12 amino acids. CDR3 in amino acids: CASTLTAYEQYF. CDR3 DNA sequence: TGTGCCAGCACCCTGACAGCTTACGAGCAGTACTTC.

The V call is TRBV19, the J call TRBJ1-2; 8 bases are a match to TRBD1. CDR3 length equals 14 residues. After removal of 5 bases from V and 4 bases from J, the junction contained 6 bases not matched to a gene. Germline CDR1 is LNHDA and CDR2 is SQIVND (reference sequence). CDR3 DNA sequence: TGTGCCAGTAGTGAATGGACAGGGACCTATGGCTACACCTTC. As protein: CASSEWTGTYGYTF.

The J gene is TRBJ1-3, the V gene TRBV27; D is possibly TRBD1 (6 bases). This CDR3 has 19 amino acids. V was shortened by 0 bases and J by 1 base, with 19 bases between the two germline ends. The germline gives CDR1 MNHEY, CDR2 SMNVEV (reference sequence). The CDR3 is CASSLSFPSRGSSGNTIYF. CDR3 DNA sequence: TGTGCCAGCAGTTTATCGTTTCCAAGCAGGGGTTCGTCTGGAAACACCATATATTTT.

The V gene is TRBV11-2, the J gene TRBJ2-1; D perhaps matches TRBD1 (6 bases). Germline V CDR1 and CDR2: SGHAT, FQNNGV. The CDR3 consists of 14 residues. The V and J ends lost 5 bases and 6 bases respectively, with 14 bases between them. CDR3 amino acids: CASSPGQFTNEQFF. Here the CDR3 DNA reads TGTGCCAGCAGCCCCGGACAGTTCACCAATGAGCAGTTCTTC.

The DNA for the CDR3 is TGTGCCAGCAGGGCCAGTTCTGCCGGGGAGCTGTTTTTT. Its protein is CASRASSAGELFF. The rearrangement links TRBV12-3 or TRBV12-4 to TRBJ2-2; D remains ambiguous. The CDR3 totals 13 residues. With 6 bases removed from V and 6 bases from J, the gap between germline ends came to 11 bases.